Listed below are T cell receptor beta chains from one sample, sequenced in a study of T cells after yellow fever vaccination. TCRdb reanalysed the 5' RACE reads using MiXCR and keeps one entry per CDR3 protein. Of approximately 550,000 distinct CDR3 sequences in the sample, 13% are singletons; the top ten hold roughly 13%. This material consisted of PBMCs, taken on the day of the yellow fever booster vaccination. The receptors were sampled from a man aged 30 to 45 who received the YFV17D yellow fever vaccine. The CDR3 runs from the conserved cysteine through the conserved F or W. The order of the fields is V gene, D gene, clone size, J gene, CDR3 protein, CDR3 DNA. The D gene is left open where the match is weak. A clone size is listed for some rows: how often the clone was seen (once, few, many), or a class if it is expanded.

TRBV4-3,-,few,TRBJ1-6,CASSQDGTVNSPLHF,TGCGCCAGCAGCCAAGATGGGACGGTGAATTCACCCCTCCACTTT
TRBV10-3,-,few,TRBJ2-5,CAISEHGRETQYF,TGTGCCATCAGTGAGCACGGGAGAGAGACCCAGTACTTC
TRBV20-1,TRBD2,many,TRBJ2-5,CSAIAPGLGLETQYF,TGCAGTGCTATAGCCCCGGGACTAGGGCTCGAGACCCAGTACTTC
TRBV7-2,-,-,TRBJ2-1,CASSPGNYREQFF,TGTGCCAGCAGCCCCGGGAACTATAGGGAGCAGTTCTTC
TRBV5-4,-,few,TRBJ2-7,CASSPGVHSYEQYF,TGTGCCAGCAGCCCGGGCGTTCACTCCTACGAGCAGTACTTC
TRBV12-3/TRBV12-4,-,-,TRBJ2-4,CASSLSSRLDIQYF,TGTGCCAGCAGTTTATCTAGTCGGTTGGACATTCAGTACTTC
TRBV10-1,-,few,TRBJ2-7,CASSDGPTENTYEQYF,TGCGCCAGCAGCGATGGACCAACCGAAAACACCTACGAGCAGTACTTC
TRBV12-3/TRBV12-4,-,-,TRBJ2-2,CASRGGGNTGELFF,TGTGCCAGCAGAGGGGGGGGGAACACCGGGGAGCTGTTTTTT
TRBV4-3,-,few,TRBJ2-3,CASSQSKDSGQGTDTQYF,TGCGCCAGCAGCCAATCAAAAGACAGCGGGCAAGGCACAGATACGCAGTATTTT
TRBV12-3/TRBV12-4,TRBD2,few,TRBJ2-5,CASSLSSGKETQYF,TGTGCCAGCAGTTTATCTAGCGGGAAAGAGACCCAGTACTTC
TRBV6-1,TRBD1,few,TRBJ1-6,CASTHRGLISPLHF,TGTGCCAGCACCCACAGGGGGCTTATTTCACCCCTCCACTTT
TRBV5-8,-,-,TRBJ1-6,CASSRASPHSPLHF,TGTGCCAGCAGTAGGGCAAGCCCCCATTCACCCCTCCACTTT
TRBV20-1,-,-,TRBJ2-3,CSVWSGTDTQYF,TGCAGTGTTTGGTCAGGGACAGATACGCAGTATTTT
TRBV19,TRBD2,few,TRBJ2-3,CASSPWGLAGSEDTQYF,TGTGCCAGTAGCCCCTGGGGACTAGCGGGATCTGAAGATACGCAGTATTTT